The rows below give T cell receptor beta chains drawn from one sample of a study of T cell responses to AZD1222 COVID-19 vaccine. The assay was immunoSEQ multiplex PCR, and TCRdb's table has in-frame clones only and misses some. In the table there are about 73,000 clones, about nine tenths of which are singletons. The material sequenced was peripheral blood, taken on day 0 of AZD1222 vaccination. All receptors come from an adult in good health. CDR3s leave out the opening cysteine and the closing phenylalanine or tryptophan.

v_gene	j_gene	CDR3aa
TRBV6-4	TRBJ2-1	ASSGTSGAYNEQF
TRBV5-1	TRBJ1-2	ASSLGRVSVNGYT
TRBV18	TRBJ2-7	ASSPRLDGYSYEQY
TRBV5-4	TRBJ2-5	ASSSSMEDRGLY
TRBV9	TRBJ2-3	ASSVAGGREADTQY
TRBV19	TRBJ2-7	ASSIHGQGAEYEQY
TRBV5-6	TRBJ2-7	ASHTEGFYEQY
TRBV28	TRBJ2-5	ASSLGLAGVQETQY
TRBV6-2/TRBV6-3	TRBJ2-1	ASSLPELAGGSNEQF
TRBV5-8	TRBJ2-5	ASSSPLAGGPRRETQY
TRBV3-1/TRBV3-2	TRBJ2-7	ASSQVQGVYEQY
TRBV14	TRBJ2-7	ASKPGGGLAGSYEQY
TRBV5-1	TRBJ1-6	ASSLEGQGNSPLH
TRBV12-3/TRBV12-4	TRBJ1-3	ASSFSPGNTIY
TRBV18	TRBJ1-1	ASSPGRDSEAF
TRBV2	TRBJ1-4	ASSAGTDEKLF
TRBV2	TRBJ2-7	ASWFNEQY
TRBV7-7	TRBJ2-5	ASSKTSGSGETQY
TRBV20-1	TRBJ2-3	SATVEDTQY
TRBV15	TRBJ1-1	ATSRETGTFAF
TRBV2	TRBJ1-5	ASQPSGDQPQH
TRBV21-1	TRBJ2-5	ASSPLPGVETQY
TRBV5-1	TRBJ1-3	ASSLGRNPYSGNTIY
TRBV7-2	TRBJ1-3	ASSSTGLGNTIY
TRBV11-3	TRBJ2-3	ASSLTLSSADTQY
TRBV20-1	TRBJ2-5	SAREGGTQY